The source of this T cell receptor beta chain is a study of cytomegalovirus exposure and HLA in healthy donors (dated by TCRdb to about 2017). Concerning the study at large: An earlier analysis of some 600 of the donors reported under 300 Gb of sequence data and 117 million unique TCR beta sequences obtained from roughly 170 million T cells. An early release that covered 640 HLA-typed donors contained 250 to 350 gigabases of sequencing data and about 84 million unique TCR sequences. The genetic ancestry cluster associated with self-reported Caucasian donors included about 81% of the 300 to 400 genotyped donors. The study was designed to test whether signatures of past pathogen exposure could be identified by cataloging public T cell receptors. The study profiled the T cell repertoires of some 610 subjects by immunosequencing and related them to cytomegalovirus serostatus. A separate validation cohort of over a hundred different subjects was used in addition to the roughly 670-subject first cohort. The study combined high-throughput TCR immunosequencing, statistical association of individual TCRs with disease status, and machine learning to predict cytomegalovirus infection status. A later analysis re-examined previously published TCR beta repertoires from roughly 650 donors and added high-resolution HLA genotyping to investigate patterns of TCR occurrence. In the later analysis, no new phenotypic data were used to find candidate immune exposures; instead, reliance was placed on TCR beta sequences and their occurrence across donors. To decide whether each TCR beta V gene segment behaved as functional or pseudogenic, an earlier analysis of approximately 590 of the donors relied on high-throughput TCR beta sequencing. Donor age, sex, ethnicity and CMV serostatus were compiled together with the repertoire data. A later genetic analysis took genome-wide SNP genotypes for about three fifths of the 666 donors and used that subset as a discovery cohort. All discovery cohort repertoires had been generated on a single sequencing platform. HLA typing included class I and class II loci at four-digit resolution. The number of donors typed differed by locus, with 629-630 for A, B, C, DRB1 and DQB1, roughly 520 for DQA1, approximately 580 for DPA1, and some 450 for DPB1. Because of strong linkage in the cohort, four or five DR-DQ haplotypes were treated as single units for association and clustering. Across around 400 genotyped donors of the cohort, an average of about 200,000 unique TCR beta nucleotide sequences per donor were sequenced, and approximately 17% of those sequences were non-productive.

For this clone: The antigen it binds to is not known. Qualities for individual bases were not recorded, and no much larger clone is one base off.

Libraries were built with the immunoSEQ multiplex PCR assay. The multiplex PCR relied on a mix of 60 forward primers for TCR Vbeta segments and 13 reverse primers for TCR Jbeta segments. The CDR3 region of rearranged TCR beta genes was amplified from genomic DNA by a multiplex PCR assay. Amplified TCR beta libraries were sequenced as 87-base-pair reads on the Illumina HiSeq System. The published analysis was carried out like this. Across the roughly 700 repertoires, a later analysis counted roughly 77 million unique TCR beta chains, 9.5 million to 12 million of which were shared by at least two donors. Raw reads were error-corrected and collapsed into unique sequences by a nearest-neighbor algorithm in which closely related sequences were merged to remove PCR and sequencing errors. CDR3 sequences were aligned to IMGT reference sequences to assign V, D and J gene segments. For a sequence to be retained, a match of at least six nucleotides to both a V gene segment and a J gene segment was required. A rearrangement was called productive if the CDR3 had no stop codons and remained in frame with V and J, and every other rearrangement was called non-productive. Following IMGT convention, CDR3 was defined as the stretch from the second conserved V-encoded cysteine to the conserved J-encoded phenylalanine. Sequences without an unambiguous match to a single V gene segment were excluded from the earlier analysis of 500 to 700 of the donors. An earlier analysis of under 750 of the donors called V segments functional above 56.7% productive rearrangements and segregating when the between-donor standard deviation exceeded 5%. A statistical classification framework was built for diagnosing cytomegalovirus status from the catalog of TCR beta chain sequences. In a later analysis, V and J genes were assigned by comparing TCR nucleotide sequences against IMGT/GENE-DB human TR gene sequences. Using the TCRdist pipeline, a later analysis assigned CDR3 sequences along with most-parsimonious VDJ recombination scenarios. In a later analysis, each TCR beta chain was defined by its CDR3 amino acid sequence together with its V-gene family, and reads without a unique V-gene family were excluded. To address suspected cross-contamination and a sequencing artifact, a later analysis removed 592 highly shared, low-generation-probability nucleotide sequences. A later analysis calculated a clonal expansion index for each public chain from normalized within-repertoire ranks of inferred template counts. In a later analysis, generation probabilities were computed using a VDJ recombination model fitted to out-of-frame rearrangements, and the results were checked against IGoR. In a later analysis, TCR-TCR, TCR-HLA and TCR-CMV co-occurrence was scored with hypergeometric tests, and a repertoire-size bias correction was applied to TCR pairs. To estimate false discovery rates, a later analysis permuted the HLA or CMV assignments 20 times. In a later analysis, co-occurring TCRs were grouped with DBSCAN, and TCRdist sequence similarity was added when clustering was performed within HLA-allele-positive subsets. For co-occurrence clustering, repertoires with fewer than 30,000 or more than 120,000 public chains were excluded, along with four or five repertoires with anomalous nucleotide sharing. In its TCRdb copy, this immuneACCESS table keeps in-frame sequences only and misses some clones. Where compared with another copy, unresolved V genes explain less than half of these, and the others have no known cause. Clonal size and the V and J genes are those of that table, whereas D and trimming came from the DNA. The sample contains some 110,000 clones, roughly 12% of them found a single time. The ten largest account for 16% of the sample.

Points the paper makes about the study in general: Most TCR sequences were seen in very few donors, while some public TCRs were found in many individuals. Several of the top co-occurrence clusters appeared to be linked to parvovirus B19, influenza, CMV and Epstein-Barr virus, according to a later analysis. This cohort had only TCR beta chains sequenced, and the lack of alpha or paired-chain data limited which features could be detected. Sequencing depth was assumed to be roughly uniform across donors in the presence/absence analyses, though that assumption may not hold. A cluster of highly shared sequence variants was judged likely to represent a technical artifact of the sequencing pipeline. Over 15 rarely observed V segments, including chromosome 9 orphons, were excluded from the earlier analysis of some 590 of the donors because counts were too low. According to a later analysis, most CMV-associated TCR beta chains appeared to be HLA-restricted, and the HLA associations seemed to be driven largely by CMV exposure. The study listed 164 TCR beta chains as associated with cytomegalovirus. In an earlier analysis of about 600 of the donors, most TCR beta V segments appeared in productive rearrangements about 87% or about 30% of the time, broadly matching IMGT annotations. In a later analysis, TCR association rates were found to vary across HLA loci, with the most associated TCRs seen for DRB1 alleles and the fewest for HLA-C alleles. When HLA alleles, especially DR and DQ, strongly co-occurred, TCR associations were difficult to assign to individual alleles. In a later analysis, HLA-associated TCR beta chains were found to be more clonally expanded and to have lower generation probabilities than equally common non-associated chains. Immune exposure information for the cohort was limited to CMV serostatus. A later genetic analysis reported fewer N-insertions in productive TCRs among donors in an Asian-associated ancestry cluster than the roughly 700-donor mean. A further reported finding was that TCR beta sequences accurately predicted the HLA-A and HLA-B alleles for most subjects in the first cohort. In both the original and validation cohorts, the classifier was reported to diagnose cytomegalovirus status with high specificity and sensitivity. HLA typing was unavailable for some donors at each locus, so association tests used only the typed subset. In vitro tests confirmed that a few of the cytomegalovirus-associated TCR beta chains recognize cytomegalovirus antigens. Correlated functional status among segregating V segments might be attributable to linkage disequilibrium, but an unknown experimental factor could not be ruled out. It was suggested by the authors that the approach could potentially be generalized to other disease states and immunological phenotypes. A later genetic analysis associated a missense DCLRE1C variant with V-gene and J-gene trimming of TCR beta chains, and an independent cohort replicated the association. In a later analysis, more than 15,000 TCR beta sequences were associated with specific HLA alleles at a false discovery rate of 0.05.

In total, 600 or so healthy bone marrow donors made up the cohort. All cohort members were sampled while nominally healthy, although unrecorded immune exposures were likely present. The donor tested CMV seropositive, placing the donor among the 289 seropositive members of the cohort. Each donor provided a peripheral blood sample, and peripheral blood mononuclear cells were used for TCR beta sequencing. The Qiagen DNeasy Blood Extraction Kit was used to extract genomic DNA from the blood cell samples. This TCR was recovered from a man aged 35 to 55 in good health and CMV-seropositive. The sequenced sample consisted of PBMCs.

The CDR3 region: CASRSGDYSYEQYF. The DNA sequence is TGTGCCAGCAGAAGTGGGGACTACTCCTACGAGCAGTACTTC. Recombination linked TRBV6-1 to TRBJ2-7; a stretch of 7 junction bases matches TRBD2. From V the trimming removes 6 bases and from J it removes 0 bases, while the gene matches leave 5 bases of the junction unaccounted for. The CDR3 measures 14 amino acids from cysteine to phenylalanine. Only the CDR3 part of the read is kept: 42 bases, read in frame from the first base. The germline V gene encodes CDR1 MNHNS and CDR2 SASEGT.